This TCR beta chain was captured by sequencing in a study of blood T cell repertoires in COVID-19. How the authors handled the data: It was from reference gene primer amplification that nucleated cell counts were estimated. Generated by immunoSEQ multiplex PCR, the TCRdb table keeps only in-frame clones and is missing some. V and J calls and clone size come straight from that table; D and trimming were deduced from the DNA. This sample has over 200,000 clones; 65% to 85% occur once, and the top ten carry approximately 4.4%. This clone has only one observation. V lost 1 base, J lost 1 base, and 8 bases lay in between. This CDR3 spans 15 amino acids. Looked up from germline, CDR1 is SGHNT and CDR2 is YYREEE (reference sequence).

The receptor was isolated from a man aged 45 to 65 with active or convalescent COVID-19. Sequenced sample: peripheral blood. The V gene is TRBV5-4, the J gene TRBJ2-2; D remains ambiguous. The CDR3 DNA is TGTGCCAGCAGCTTGAAGACTGTGAACACCGGGGAGCTGTTTTTT. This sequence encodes CASSLKTVNTGELFF.